The 8 T cell receptor beta chains below were found in one sample sequenced in a study of T cells after yellow fever vaccination. TCRdb processed the 5' RACE reads anew with MiXCR; each CDR3 protein has one entry. The sample has 450,000 to 650,000 distinct CDR3 sequences; around a fifth are singletons. The source was PBMCs, collected 20 to 25 days after the first yellow fever vaccination. These receptors came from a man aged 18 to 35 who received the YFV17D yellow fever vaccine.

This rearrangement joins TRBV20-1 to TRBJ1-2; D remains ambiguous. Trimming took 5 bases from V and 2 from J, leaving 9 bases between them. This CDR3 contains 12 residues. Germline assignment: CDR1 DFQATT and CDR2 SNEGSKA (reference sequence). Written as DNA, the CDR3 is TGCAGTGCTCCGACTGACAACTATGGCTACACCTTC. It translates to CSAPTDNYGYTF.

This clonotype was picked up a small number of times. The CDR3 reads CASSLVTGTDTQYF. As DNA, the CDR3 is TGTGCCAGCAGCTTAGTCACAGGCACAGATACGCAGTATTTT. The rearrangement links TRBV7-9 to TRBJ2-3; unclear D gene. V gave up 1 base and J gave up 1 base, with 6 bases separating them. CDR3 length equals 14 residues. In germline, CDR1 is SEHNR, CDR2 FQNEAQ (reference sequence).

This clonotype turned up a few times. The V gene is TRBV5-6, the J gene TRBJ2-1, with D tentatively TRBD2 (5 bases). CDR1 is SGHDT and CDR2 is YYEEEE in the germline V gene. V lost 0 bases and J 1 base, leaving 11 bases between the germline ends. The CDR3 totals 16 residues. The CDR3 region is CASSLVGSGSYNEQFF. The CDR3 coding sequence is TGTGCCAGCAGCTTGGTAGGGAGTGGGTCCTACAATGAGCAGTTCTTC. The full variable domain, rest sourced from reference TRBV5-6 and TRBJ2-1, is DAGVTQSPTHLIKTRGQQVTLRCSPKSGHDTVSWYQQALGQGPQFIFQYYEEEERQRGNFPDRFSGHQFPNYSSELNVNALLLGDSALYLCASSLVGSGSYNEQFFGPGTRLTVL.

In this sample, this clonotype turned up a few times. This rearrangement joins TRBV3-1 to TRBJ2-1; 13 bases are shared with TRBD2. The V gene's germline CDR1 is LGHDT and CDR2 YNNKEL (reference sequence). This CDR3 spans 15 amino acids. V shed 4 bases and J 10 bases; nucleotides not matched to a gene: 7. The CDR3 protein is CASSLGLAGSIEQFF. CDR3 nucleotide sequence: TGTGCCAGCAGCCTGGGACTAGCGGGGTCGATCGAGCAGTTCTTC.

The chain combines TRBV18 with TRBJ2-2; maybe TRBD1 (7 bases). CDR3 length: 16 amino acids. Germline-derived CDR1 and CDR2 are KGHSH and LQKENI. V was trimmed by 4 bases and J by 1 base, leaving 13 bases between them. In DNA, the CDR3 is TGTGCCAGCTCACAGGGGGGACAGATGAACACCGGGGAGCTGTTTTTT. Protein product: CASSQGGQMNTGELFF.

The rearrangement links TRBV7-3 to TRBJ2-1, with 8 nucleotides matching TRBD2. The CDR3 sequence is 16 residues long. Germline lookup yields CDR1 SGHTA and CDR2 FQGTGA. Losses at the gene ends were 1 base for V and 2 bases for J; bases not matched to a gene: 4. The CDR3 sequence: CASSLSGGSPYNEQFF. The CDR3 nucleotides read TGTGCCAGCAGCTTAAGCGGGGGGTCACCCTACAATGAGCAGTTCTTC.

This clonotype occurred a few times. V is TRBV27 and J is TRBJ2-5; D is uncertain. Trimming left V 3 bases short and J 0 bases short, with 8 bases between. Germline CDR1 MNHEY, CDR2 SMNVEV (reference sequence). The CDR3 runs 14 residues. CDR3 sequence reads: CASSFLDHQETQYF. CDR3 DNA: TGTGCCAGCAGTTTCCTCGACCACCAAGAGACCCAGTACTTC.

This clonotype was observed a few times. The chain links TRBV12-3 or TRBV12-4 to TRBJ2-7; D is uncertain. The CDR3 has 13 residues. V lost 3 bases, J lost 4 bases, and 10 bases lay in between. The CDR3 nucleotides are TGTGCCAGCAGTTTCTCACAGCAATACGAGCAGTACTTC. Protein: CASSFSQQYEQYF.